These T cell receptor beta chains were read from a single sample in a study of molecular identifiers for immune sequencing clone quantification. MiXCR, applied by TCRdb to the PCR reads, yields one record per CDR3 protein. The sample has hundreds of thousands of distinct CDR3 sequences; about 25% are singletons. Source material: naive CD8+ T cells from blood, with Jurkat cell RNA spiked in. The receptors originated from a human donor in good health. Some libraries in this study had Jurkat cell RNA spiked in. Each CDR3 is given with its conserved first and last residue. The D gene is left open where the match is weak. Expanded clones are given a class, and other clones once, few, many or no size at all.

cdr3_nt	cdr3_aa	j_call	d_call	v_call	clone_size	cdr3_length
TGTGCCAGCAGTTACTTTGGGGGCGCCGGTTTTCTCAGCAATCAGCCCCAGCATTTT	CASSYFGGAGFLSNQPQHF	TRBJ1-5	.	TRBV6-6	few	19
TGCAGTGCCGAGGGCACTGGAAACACCATATATTTT	CSAEGTGNTIYF	TRBJ1-3	.	TRBV20-1	few	12
TGTGCCAGCATTGAGGGCGGCCCTACCACAGATACGCAGTATTTT	CASIEGGPTTDTQYF	TRBJ2-3	.	TRBV12-3/TRBV12-4	.	15
TGTGCCAGCAACGTACCTCGAGACCGGAAGAACACTGAAGCTTTCTTT	CASNVPRDRKNTEAFF	TRBJ1-1	.	TRBV12-3/TRBV12-4	.	16
TGTGCCAGCAGTCTCAGGGGGGCAGGTTGGGAGCAGTACTTC	CASSLRGAGWEQYF	TRBJ2-7	.	TRBV27	many	14
TGTGCCAGCAGCTTAGCTTGGTCGAGGAACAATGAGCAGTTCTTC	CASSLAWSRNNEQFF	TRBJ2-1	.	TRBV7-8	few	15
TGTGCCAGCAGCTTGGTGCCAGAGACCTACGAGCAGTACTTC	CASSLVPETYEQYF	TRBJ2-7	.	TRBV5-5	many	14
TGTGCCAGCAGCTTAGTGGGGGAGGGGTCCTATAATTCACCCCTCCACTTT	CASSLVGEGSYNSPLHF	TRBJ1-6	.	TRBV11-2	.	17
TGTGCCAGCAGCCAAGCATTAAGTTCTGGGGCCAACGTCCTGACTTTC	CASSQALSSGANVLTF	TRBJ2-6	.	TRBV3-1	.	16
TGTGCCAGCAGCCAGGGGGACACTAGCGCAGATACGCAGTATTTT	CASSQGDTSADTQYF	TRBJ2-3	.	TRBV7-3	.	15
TGTGCCAGCAGCCTACTAACAGGGACAGATGGCTACACCTTC	CASSLLTGTDGYTF	TRBJ1-2	TRBD1	TRBV3-1	once	14
TGTGCCAGCAGCTTAAACCGGGACACGGCTTTGGAGCAGTACTTC	CASSLNRDTALEQYF	TRBJ2-7	.	TRBV11-2	.	15
TGTGCCAGCAGCCCAGGGACAGGGGGCCCAAACGCTTTCTTT	CASSPGTGGPNAFF	TRBJ1-1	TRBD1	TRBV11-2	many	14
TGTGCCTGGAGTGATTGGGGGCCTGGAGCTTTCTTT	CAWSDWGPGAFF	TRBJ1-1	.	TRBV30	few	12
TGTGCCAGCAGCTTACCAGGGAGCTACGGGCAGTACTTC	CASSLPGSYGQYF	TRBJ2-7	.	TRBV7-9	.	13
TGTGCCAGTAGTAGCGGGAGTTGGTCCTACGAGCAGTACTTC	CASSSGSWSYEQYF	TRBJ2-7	TRBD2	TRBV19	.	14
TGTGCCAGCAGCCCTTTCGACAGGGGGCTCTACCCCAATCAGCCCCAGCATTTT	CASSPFDRGLYPNQPQHF	TRBJ1-5	TRBD1	TRBV28	few	18
TGTGCCAGCAGGGGACAGGGGCTATCAGAGACCCAGTACTTC	CASRGQGLSETQYF	TRBJ2-5	TRBD1	TRBV2	.	14
TGCGCCAGCAGCCAAGGACAGGGTGGCGGGACCCAGTACTTC	CASSQGQGGGTQYF	TRBJ2-5	TRBD1	TRBV4-3	.	14
TGTGCCAGCAGTAACGCCGGGACAGGGTATAGCAATCAGCCCCAGCATTTT	CASSNAGTGYSNQPQHF	TRBJ1-5	TRBD1	TRBV7-9	many	17
TGTGCCAGCAGTTTATTGGGTGGGGCCTCCGGGGAGCTGTTTTTT	CASSLLGGASGELFF	TRBJ2-2	.	TRBV27	.	15
TGCGCCAGCAGCCGAGGGACAGGGTCCTCCTACGAGCAGTACTTC	CASSRGTGSSYEQYF	TRBJ2-7	TRBD1	TRBV4-1	many	15
TGTGCCAGCAGTCAGACTAGCGGGAGAGCCGAGCAGTACTTC	CASSQTSGRAEQYF	TRBJ2-7	TRBD2	TRBV2	.	14
TGTGCCAGCAGCCCAGAAACAACCACAGATACGCAGTATTTT	CASSPETTTDTQYF	TRBJ2-3	.	TRBV7-9	many	14
TGTGCCAGCAGTCGTGCGGTTCAGGGCGGGGAGCTGTTTTTT	CASSRAVQGGELFF	TRBJ2-2	.	TRBV12-3/TRBV12-4	.	14
TGTGCCAGCAGTACCATGGAACAGGGAACAACTAATGAAAAACTGTTTTTT	CASSTMEQGTTNEKLFF	TRBJ1-4	.	TRBV12-3/TRBV12-4	many	17
TGTGCCAGCAGTTACGCAACCCGGGACAGTAGACCCTCGGCCCAGCATTTT	CASSYATRDSRPSAQHF	TRBJ1-5	TRBD1	TRBV6-2/TRBV6-3	many	17
TGTGCCAGTAGTATGGTCGGGGGGTACGAGCAGTACTTC	CASSMVGGYEQYF	TRBJ2-7	TRBD2	TRBV19	.	13
TGTGCCAGCAGTAGAGCCTTAAGCTACGAGCAGTACTTC	CASSRALSYEQYF	TRBJ2-7	.	TRBV6-2/TRBV6-3	many	13
TGCGCCAGCAGCCGGGACAGGTATGACGAGCAGTACTTC	CASSRDRYDEQYF	TRBJ2-7	TRBD1	TRBV4-3	many	13
TGCGCCAGCAGCCAAGTGACAGCTTTAATGAACACTGAAGCTTTCTTT	CASSQVTALMNTEAFF	TRBJ1-1	.	TRBV4-1	many	16